Listed below are T cell receptor beta chains from one sample, sequenced in a study of blood T cell repertoires in COVID-19. Assay used: immunoSEQ multiplex PCR; TCRdb lists only in-frame clones, some missing. Of some 200,000 clones in the sample, about 90% are singletons; the top ten hold 3% to 3.5%. Sequenced input: PBMCs or T cells enriched from blood (not recorded which). All receptors come from a woman in her forties or fifties in a cohort exposed to, infected with or recovered from COVID-19 (not recorded which). The CDR3 runs from the conserved cysteine through the conserved F or W. Each record gives: clone size, D gene, J gene, V gene, CDR3 protein, CDR3 DNA. The D gene is left open where the match is weak. Expanded clones are given a class, and other clones once, few, many or no size at all.

abundance: NA; d_gene: NA; j_gene: TRBJ1-2; v_gene: TRBV23-1; CDR3aa: CASSHRTGFYGYTF; CDR3nt: TGCGCCAGCAGTCACCGAACAGGATTCTATGGCTACACCTTC
abundance: NA; d_gene: TRBD1; j_gene: TRBJ2-3; v_gene: TRBV7-9; CDR3aa: CASSSAGGTDTQYF; CDR3nt: TGTGCCAGCAGCTCCGCAGGGGGCACGGATACGCAGTATTTT
abundance: NA; d_gene: NA; j_gene: TRBJ1-2; v_gene: TRBV10-3; CDR3aa: CAISERGGYTF; CDR3nt: TGTGCCATCAGTGAGCGGGGAGGCTACACCTTC
abundance: NA; d_gene: NA; j_gene: TRBJ2-5; v_gene: TRBV7-3; CDR3aa: CASSPGEGETQYF; CDR3nt: TGTGCCAGCAGCCCCGGAGAAGGAGAGACCCAGTACTTC
abundance: NA; d_gene: NA; j_gene: TRBJ2-3; v_gene: TRBV7-2; CDR3aa: CASSLGGTDTQYF; CDR3nt: TGTGCCAGCAGCTTAGGCGGCACAGATACGCAGTATTTT
abundance: NA; d_gene: NA; j_gene: TRBJ1-1; v_gene: TRBV12-5; CDR3aa: CASGLGHRGEAFF; CDR3nt: TGTGCTAGTGGTTTGGGCCATAGGGGGGAAGCTTTCTTT
abundance: NA; d_gene: NA; j_gene: TRBJ2-3; v_gene: TRBV25-1; CDR3aa: CASSGPPTGITQYF; CDR3nt: TGTGCCAGCAGTGGACCCCCGACGGGGATTACGCAGTATTTT
abundance: NA; d_gene: NA; j_gene: TRBJ1-3; v_gene: TRBV5-1; CDR3aa: CASSPRRDSGNTIYF; CDR3nt: TGCGCCAGCAGCCCCAGGCGAGACTCTGGAAACACCATATATTTT
abundance: NA; d_gene: TRBD1; j_gene: TRBJ2-7; v_gene: TRBV7-6; CDR3aa: CASSLGQGEVYEQYF; CDR3nt: TGTGCCAGCAGCTTAGGACAGGGGGAGGTCTACGAGCAGTACTTC
abundance: NA; d_gene: NA; j_gene: TRBJ2-3; v_gene: TRBV18; CDR3aa: CASSRGASTDTQYF; CDR3nt: TGTGCCAGCTCTCGGGGGGCTTCAACAGATACGCAGTATTTT
abundance: NA; d_gene: NA; j_gene: TRBJ1-1; v_gene: TRBV10-3; CDR3aa: CAISPSLNTEAFF; CDR3nt: TGTGCCATCAGTCCATCCCTGAACACTGAAGCTTTCTTT
abundance: NA; d_gene: TRBD2; j_gene: TRBJ2-3; v_gene: TRBV7-2; CDR3aa: CASSLRGGGAGDTQYF; CDR3nt: TGTGCCAGCAGCTTACGGGGCGGGGGGGCCGGAGATACGCAGTATTTT
abundance: NA; d_gene: NA; j_gene: TRBJ2-7; v_gene: TRBV12-3/TRBV12-4; CDR3aa: CASRAGQSYEQYF; CDR3nt: TGTGCCAGCAGGGCCGGACAGTCCTACGAGCAGTACTTC
abundance: NA; d_gene: NA; j_gene: TRBJ2-1; v_gene: TRBV5-1; CDR3aa: CASSLPGAGGNNEQFF; CDR3nt: TGCGCCAGCAGCTTGCCAGGGGCAGGGGGGAACAATGAGCAGTTCTTC
abundance: NA; d_gene: TRBD2; j_gene: TRBJ2-7; v_gene: TRBV5-4; CDR3aa: CASSARTSGGVYEQYF; CDR3nt: TGTGCCAGCAGCGCTAGGACTAGCGGGGGTGTCTACGAGCAGTACTTC
abundance: once; d_gene: TRBD1; j_gene: TRBJ2-1; v_gene: TRBV29-1; CDR3aa: CSGGTGTYNEQFF; CDR3nt: TGCAGCGGTGGGACAGGGACCTACAATGAGCAGTTCTTC
abundance: once; d_gene: NA; j_gene: TRBJ2-2; v_gene: TRBV5-1; CDR3aa: CASSLARNTGELFF; CDR3nt: TGCGCCAGCAGCTTGGCGAGAAACACCGGGGAGCTGTTTTTT
abundance: NA; d_gene: NA; j_gene: TRBJ2-7; v_gene: TRBV2; CDR3aa: CASSTLRDYEQYF; CDR3nt: TGTGCCAGCAGTACCCTCAGGGACTACGAGCAGTACTTC
abundance: NA; d_gene: TRBD1; j_gene: TRBJ1-6; v_gene: TRBV4-3; CDR3aa: CASSQAGTGELSPLHF; CDR3nt: TGCGCCAGCAGCCAAGCCGGGACAGGGGAGTTATCACCCCTCCACTTT
abundance: NA; d_gene: NA; j_gene: TRBJ2-3; v_gene: TRBV21-1; CDR3aa: CASSKGRRDRAGWAGQYF; CDR3nt: TGTGCCAGCAGCAAAGGCCGCCGGGACAGGGCGGGATGGGCGGGCCAGTATTTT
abundance: NA; d_gene: TRBD1; j_gene: TRBJ2-7; v_gene: TRBV9; CDR3aa: CASSVGQGRAYEQYF; CDR3nt: TGTGCCAGCAGCGTAGGACAGGGAAGAGCCTACGAGCAGTACTTC
abundance: NA; d_gene: NA; j_gene: TRBJ1-5; v_gene: TRBV27; CDR3aa: CASSPEANQPQHF; CDR3nt: TGTGCCAGCAGTCCCGAGGCTAATCAGCCCCAGCATTTT
abundance: NA; d_gene: TRBD2; j_gene: TRBJ2-5; v_gene: TRBV7-2; CDR3aa: CASSLALAGHRETQYF; CDR3nt: TGTGCCAGCAGCTTAGCCCTAGCGGGCCACAGAGAGACCCAGTACTTC
abundance: NA; d_gene: TRBD1; j_gene: TRBJ1-6; v_gene: TRBV19; CDR3aa: CASTEGKGQGASPLHF; CDR3nt: TGTGCCAGTACCGAAGGGAAGGGACAGGGAGCTTCACCCCTCCACTTT
abundance: NA; d_gene: NA; j_gene: TRBJ1-1; v_gene: TRBV28; CDR3aa: CASSRARTAGGTEAFF; CDR3nt: TGTGCCAGCAGCCGAGCCCGGACAGCCGGAGGTACTGAAGCTTTCTTT
abundance: NA; d_gene: NA; j_gene: TRBJ1-2; v_gene: TRBV25-1; CDR3aa: CASSDGPWGADGYTF; CDR3nt: TGTGCCAGCAGTGACGGGCCGTGGGGCGCCGATGGCTACACCTTC
abundance: NA; d_gene: TRBD1; j_gene: TRBJ1-1; v_gene: TRBV29-1; CDR3aa: CSVANYRQGTMNTEAFF; CDR3nt: TGCAGCGTCGCTAACTATAGACAGGGCACAATGAACACTGAAGCTTTCTTT
abundance: NA; d_gene: TRBD2; j_gene: TRBJ2-7; v_gene: TRBV13; CDR3aa: CASSLRGDYEQYF; CDR3nt: TGTGCCAGCAGCTTACGGGGGGACTACGAGCAGTACTTC
abundance: once; d_gene: NA; j_gene: TRBJ1-5; v_gene: TRBV19; CDR3aa: CASTYGAQPQHF; CDR3nt: TGTGCCAGTACGTATGGAGCACAGCCCCAGCATTTT
abundance: NA; d_gene: NA; j_gene: TRBJ1-1; v_gene: TRBV6-5; CDR3aa: CASSYAGRSTEAFF; CDR3nt: TGTGCCAGCAGTTACGCGGGACGGTCCACTGAAGCTTTCTTT
abundance: NA; d_gene: TRBD1; j_gene: TRBJ1-6; v_gene: TRBV30; CDR3aa: CASRGTGSPLHF; CDR3nt: TGTGCCTCCAGGGGGACGGGGTCACCCCTCCACTTT
abundance: NA; d_gene: NA; j_gene: TRBJ2-7; v_gene: TRBV25-1; CDR3aa: CASIRPLPYEQYF; CDR3nt: TGTGCCAGCATTCGTCCCCTCCCCTACGAGCAGTACTTC
abundance: few; d_gene: NA; j_gene: TRBJ2-2; v_gene: TRBV18; CDR3aa: CASSPTTVAGELFF; CDR3nt: TGTGCCAGCTCACCAACAACAGTGGCCGGGGAGCTGTTTTTT
abundance: NA; d_gene: TRBD2; j_gene: TRBJ2-2; v_gene: TRBV7-6; CDR3aa: CASSLLPPSGGAVYTGELFF; CDR3nt: TGTGCCAGCAGCTTACTGCCCCCTAGCGGGGGGGCCGTGTACACCGGGGAGCTGTTTTTT
abundance: NA; d_gene: NA; j_gene: TRBJ1-4; v_gene: TRBV7-8; CDR3aa: CASSSDWNNEKLFF; CDR3nt: TGTGCCAGCAGCTCGGACTGGAACAATGAAAAACTGTTTTTT
abundance: NA; d_gene: TRBD1; j_gene: TRBJ2-5; v_gene: TRBV5-1; CDR3aa: CASSQRGQGYQETQYF; CDR3nt: TGCGCCAGCAGCCAGAGGGGACAGGGTTACCAAGAGACCCAGTACTTC
abundance: NA; d_gene: NA; j_gene: TRBJ1-2; v_gene: TRBV5-5; CDR3aa: CASSLARGLDGYTF; CDR3nt: TGTGCCAGCAGCTTGGCCAGGGGCCTCGATGGCTACACCTTC
abundance: NA; d_gene: NA; j_gene: TRBJ2-4; v_gene: TRBV12-5; CDR3aa: CASAWDTNIQYF; CDR3nt: TGTGCTAGTGCCTGGGACACTAACATTCAGTACTTC
abundance: NA; d_gene: NA; j_gene: TRBJ2-7; v_gene: TRBV30; CDR3aa: CAWSVQEGFYEQYF; CDR3nt: TGTGCCTGGAGTGTACAGGAAGGGTTCTACGAGCAGTACTTC
abundance: NA; d_gene: NA; j_gene: TRBJ2-1; v_gene: TRBV28; CDR3aa: CASSLRVLGFVVDEQFF; CDR3nt: TGTGCCAGCAGTTTACGGGTTTTGGGTTTCGTGGTGGATGAGCAGTTCTTC
abundance: NA; d_gene: NA; j_gene: TRBJ2-1; v_gene: TRBV3-1/TRBV3-2; CDR3aa: CASSQAVWGIEQFF; CDR3nt: TGTGCCAGCAGCCAAGCAGTATGGGGCATTGAGCAGTTCTTC
abundance: NA; d_gene: NA; j_gene: TRBJ1-6; v_gene: TRBV18; CDR3aa: CASSPYYHDSYNSPLHF; CDR3nt: TGTGCCAGCTCACCATATTATCACGACAGCTATAATTCACCCCTCCACTTT
abundance: NA; d_gene: NA; j_gene: TRBJ1-1; v_gene: TRBV12-3/TRBV12-4; CDR3aa: CASSFKRDTEAFF; CDR3nt: TGTGCCAGCAGTTTTAAGAGGGACACTGAAGCTTTCTTT
abundance: NA; d_gene: NA; j_gene: TRBJ1-3; v_gene: TRBV4-3; CDR3aa: CASSQGAASSGNTIYF; CDR3nt: TGCGCCAGCAGCCAAGGAGCGGCGAGCTCTGGAAACACCATATATTTT
abundance: NA; d_gene: TRBD1; j_gene: TRBJ1-1; v_gene: TRBV24-1; CDR3aa: CATKYRDRGTEAFF; CDR3nt: TGTGCCACCAAATACCGGGACAGGGGAACTGAAGCTTTCTTT
abundance: NA; d_gene: TRBD1; j_gene: TRBJ2-7; v_gene: TRBV19; CDR3aa: CATRMGTGGEQYF; CDR3nt: TGTGCCACCAGGATGGGGACAGGGGGCGAGCAGTACTTC
abundance: NA; d_gene: NA; j_gene: TRBJ1-1; v_gene: TRBV3-1/TRBV3-2; CDR3aa: CASSHGSRGPNTEAFF; CDR3nt: TGTGCCAGCAGCCACGGATCCAGGGGCCCGAACACTGAAGCTTTCTTT
abundance: NA; d_gene: NA; j_gene: TRBJ1-2; v_gene: TRBV19; CDR3aa: CASSTSLAGYTF; CDR3nt: TGTGCCAGTAGTACCTCCCTGGCTGGCTACACCTTC
abundance: NA; d_gene: NA; j_gene: TRBJ1-3; v_gene: TRBV18; CDR3aa: CASSASTSRSGNTIYF; CDR3nt: TGTGCCAGCTCAGCCTCTACTAGCCGCTCTGGAAACACCATATATTTT
abundance: NA; d_gene: TRBD1; j_gene: TRBJ1-2; v_gene: TRBV5-4; CDR3aa: CASSLAQGQGAMGYGYTF; CDR3nt: TGTGCCAGCAGCTTGGCCCAGGGACAGGGGGCCATGGGCTATGGCTACACCTTC
abundance: NA; d_gene: NA; j_gene: TRBJ2-1; v_gene: TRBV20-1; CDR3aa: CSAGSYNEQFF; CDR3nt: TGCAGTGCGGGGAGCTACAATGAGCAGTTCTTC
abundance: NA; d_gene: TRBD1; j_gene: TRBJ1-4; v_gene: TRBV11-2; CDR3aa: CASSYGQGGSEKLFF; CDR3nt: TGTGCCAGCAGCTACGGACAGGGTGGGAGTGAAAAACTGTTTTTT
abundance: once; d_gene: NA; j_gene: TRBJ1-2; v_gene: TRBV4-2; CDR3aa: CASSPKVERTNYGYTF; CDR3nt: TGTGCCAGCAGCCCAAAGGTGGAGAGAACTAACTATGGCTACACCTTC
abundance: NA; d_gene: NA; j_gene: TRBJ2-7; v_gene: TRBV5-6; CDR3aa: CASSSTPSSYEQYF; CDR3nt: TGTGCCAGCAGCTCCACCCCGAGCTCCTACGAGCAGTACTTC
abundance: NA; d_gene: NA; j_gene: TRBJ2-5; v_gene: TRBV28; CDR3aa: CASSFWQGRAETQYF; CDR3nt: TGTGCCAGCAGTTTTTGGCAGGGGAGGGCAGAGACCCAGTACTTC